The 30 T cell receptor beta chains reported below all come from one sample, sequenced in a study of regulatory T cells in long-lasting Graves disease. Time point: newly diagnosed GD, antithyroid drugs for less than 3 months. RNA from PBMCs was the source of the TCR library. In building TCR beta libraries, iRepertoire HTBI primers were used together with Arm-PCR of CDR3 regions. One entry per CDR3 protein, called by TCRdb with MiXCR from the multiplex PCR reads. The sample includes roughly 430,000 distinct CDR3 sequences, about a sixth of them seen just once. These data were also reused for a study on T cells in Graves' hyperthyroidism and ophthalmopathy.

This specimen was peripheral blood mononuclear cells (PBMCs), taken at new diagnosis, from a patient treated with antithyroid drugs. The receptors come from a woman aged 25 to 39 with Graves disease.

Remarks on this clonotype: Given the absence of the conserved phenylalanine or tryptophan at the CDR3 end, a read error is likely. The V call is TRBV6-9, the J call TRBJ2-1, with 10 bases lining up with TRBD2. The CDR3 is made up of 17 amino acids. Looked up from germline, CDR1 is MNHGY and CDR2 is SVAAGI. After removal of 3 bases from V and 8 bases from J, the junction contained 13 bases not matched to a gene. The CDR3 protein is CASSYVILAGASDEQFS. DNA for the CDR3: TGTGCCAGCAGTTACGTGATCCTAGCGGGAGCTTCGGATGAGCAGTTCTCC.

This chain joins TRBV19 and TRBJ1-5; TRBD1 matches 9 bases. Germline assignment: CDR1 LNHDA and CDR2 SQIVND (reference sequence). V trimming: 3 bases; J trimming: 3 bases; junction bases outside the gene matches: 9. The CDR3 runs to 17 residues. The CDR3 DNA is TGTGCCAGTAGTATTCTACGAGGGACAGGGAACAATCAGCCCCAGCATTTT. Protein: CASSILRGTGNNQPQHF.

This clonotype has a handful of counts. The chain recombines TRBV25-1 with TRBJ2-2; tentatively, D is TRBD1 or TRBD2 (5 bases each). The germline V gene has CDR1 MGHDK and CDR2 SYGVNS. V was trimmed by 0 bases and J by 4 bases, leaving 15 bases between them. This CDR3 is 17 amino acids long. In nucleotides, the CDR3 is TGTGCCAGCAGTGAATATGGGGCGGGTTCTTTCACCGGGGAGCTGTTTTTT. Translating gives CASSEYGAGSFTGELFF.

This clonotype was recorded at least ten times. A read error may produce the germline difference seen at one junction end. The V call is TRBV6-9, the J call TRBJ2-5, with 11 bases matching TRBD2. Germline V gene lookup returns CDR1 MNHGY and CDR2 SVAAGI. This CDR3 is built from 19 residues. The CDR3, as DNA: TGCGCCAGCAGTGGTGCGAGACTAGCGGGATATGTAAAGGGGGAGACCCAGTACTTC. It specifies CASSGARLAGYVKGETQYF.

The sample holds many counts of this clonotype. The chain links TRBV27 to TRBJ1-6, with a possible D match to TRBD1 (5 bases). The CDR3 runs to 17 residues. The germline CDR1 and CDR2 sequences are MNHEY and SMNVEV (reference sequence). Trimming pared 6 bases from V and 6 bases from J, leaving 21 bases between. Here the CDR3 DNA reads TGTGCCAGCAGCCGCTCCGAACAGGTTTCGACTAATTCACCCCTCCACTTT. Residues: CASSRSEQVSTNSPLHF.

This clonotype was seen at least ten times. The rearrangement uses TRBV6-1 and TRBJ2-7; 13 bases agree with TRBD2. There are 18 residues in the CDR3. With 0 bases clipped from V and 2 bases from J, the junction kept 7 bases outside the gene matches. Looked up from germline, CDR1 is MNHNS and CDR2 is SASEGT. The CDR3 DNA reads TGTGCCAGCAGTGAAGCGACTAGCGGGAGGTTCGTGACCTACGAGCAGTACTTC. Its protein product is CASSEATSGRFVTYEQYF.

This clonotype was observed a handful of times. V gene TRBV4-3 combines with J gene TRBJ2-7; 9 bases align to TRBD1. Germline CDR1 and CDR2: LGHNA and YSLEER. The CDR3 has 14 amino acids. The V segment lost 4 bases and the J segment 5 bases; nucleotides outside the gene matches: 6. The CDR3, as DNA: TGCGCCAGCAGCCTTACAGGGGGCGGAAACGAGCAGTACTTC. Its protein is CASSLTGGGNEQYF.

This clonotype was counted at least ten times. In nucleotides, the CDR3 is TGTGCCAGCAGCCAAGTTAGAGACGAGCAGTACTTC. It codes for CASSQVRDEQYF. The chain recombines TRBV3-1 with TRBJ2-7; D not resolved. The germline V and J ends were trimmed by 1 base and 5 bases, with 6 bases remaining between them. The V gene's germline CDR1 is LGHDT and CDR2 YNNKEL (reference sequence). The CDR3 spans 12 residues.

This clonotype was observed at least ten times. This chain uses TRBV6-1 with TRBJ1-5; TRBD1 agrees at 9 bases. The germline gives CDR1 MNHNS, CDR2 SASEGT. The CDR3 totals 16 residues. The V and J ends lost 5 bases and 2 bases, in that order; junction bases with no gene match: 7. CDR3 DNA sequence: TGTGCCAGCAGTCGCCCCCGGGACAGGGGCAATCAGCCCCAGCATTTT. Translation: CASSRPRDRGNQPQHF.

The chain links TRBV5-1 to TRBJ2-7; the D gene is possibly TRBD2 (6 bases). Trimming cost V 4 bases and J 6 bases, with 20 bases left between them. CDR1 and CDR2 from the germline V gene are SGHRS and YFSETQ. This CDR3 is built from 15 residues. The chain's CDR3 is CASSNRLSGVSEQYF. The CDR3 DNA reads as TGCGCCAGCAGCAACCGACTATCGGGAGTCTCCGAGCAGTACTTC.

This clonotype was seen repeatedly, ten times or more. V is TRBV20-1 and J is TRBJ2-1, with D possibly matching TRBD1 (6 bases). CDR1 is DFQATT, CDR2 SNEGSKA, per germline (reference sequence). The ends were cut back, 2 bases at V and 12 bases at J, with 20 bases in the middle. This CDR3 has 14 residues. This CDR3 reads CSARRDTQLYWQFF. The CDR3 nucleotides read TGCAGTGCTAGAAGGGACACCCAACTATACTGGCAGTTCTTC.

This clonotype has more than one count but fewer than ten. V usage is TRBV28 and J usage is TRBJ2-1; D possibly corresponds to TRBD2 (6 bases). V lost 7 bases, J lost 2 bases, and 12 bases lay in between. The CDR3 is made up of 14 amino acids. Germline CDR1 MDHEN, CDR2 SYDVKM. The CDR3 loop is CASTGAGTYNEQFF. The CDR3 region has the DNA TGTGCCAGCACGGGTGCGGGGACCTACAATGAGCAGTTCTTC. Complete variable domain (other parts from reference TRBV28 and TRBJ2-1): DVKVTQSSRYLVKRTGEKVFLECVQDMDHENMFWYRQDPGLGLRLIYFSYDVKMKEKGDIPEGYSVSREKKERFSLILESASTNQTSMYLCASTGAGTYNEQFFGPGTRLTVL.

This clonotype was recorded at least ten times. The V call is TRBV6-5, the J call TRBJ2-7, with 7 nucleotides matching TRBD1. The CDR3 runs to 14 residues. The V gene's germline CDR1 is MNHEY and CDR2 SVGAGI. J lost 5 bases, V lost 2 bases, and 6 bases had no gene match. CDR3 nucleotides: TGTGCCAGCAGTTACGGGACAGAGAAAAACGAGCAGTACTTC. Its protein is CASSYGTEKNEQYF.

This clonotype was recorded many times. The V gene is TRBV11-2, the J gene TRBJ2-1; 7 nucleotides agree with TRBD2. V dropped 6 bases and J dropped 5; count of bases not matched to a gene: 10. There are 15 residues in the CDR3. Germline V gene data show CDR1 as SGHAT and CDR2 as FQNNGV. The CDR3 DNA reads as TGTGCCAGCAGTCGAGTGGCGGGAGTAAACAATGAGCAGTTCTTC. This gives the protein CASSRVAGVNNEQFF.

This clonotype was seen ten or more times. This rearrangement joins TRBV2 to TRBJ2-5; tentatively, D is TRBD2 (6 bases). The length of the CDR3 is 12 residues. The germline CDR1 and CDR2 sequences are SNHLY and FYNNEI. V dropped 7 bases and J dropped 5 bases, with 11 bases sitting between them. The DNA for the CDR3 is TGTGCCAGCAAGGAGGGTGGGGAGACCCAGTACTTC. Translating it yields CASKEGGETQYF.

This clonotype showed up many times. This chain's CDR3 is CASSHDGHDSYNEQFF. In DNA, the CDR3 is TGTGCCAGCAGTCATGACGGCCACGACAGCTACAATGAGCAGTTCTTC. The V call is TRBV6-4, the J call TRBJ2-1, with D perhaps TRBD1 (5 bases). CDR1 MRHNA and CDR2 SNTAGT come from the germline V gene. The V and J ends lost 5 bases and 3 bases respectively, with 17 bases between them. This CDR3 is built from 16 residues.

Many counts were recorded for this clonotype. The rearrangement joins TRBV28 to TRBJ1-5; D remains ambiguous. CDR3 length equals 11 residues. CDR1 is MDHEN, CDR2 SYDVKM, per germline. Written as DNA, the CDR3 is TGTGGGATTGGTGGCAATCAGCCCCAGCATTTT. It specifies CGIGGNQPQHF.

The chain recombines TRBV7-8 with TRBJ2-2, with 10 positions matching TRBD2. CDR1 SGHVS and CDR2 FQNEAQ come from the germline V gene. V lost 2 bases and J lost 8; bases outside the gene matches: 5. This CDR3 has 15 residues. The CDR3, as DNA: TGTGCCAGCAGCTTAACTCTAGCGGGAGTTGGGGAGCTGTTTTTT. Translated, it gives CASSLTLAGVGELFF.

At least ten counts were recorded for this clonotype. The gene calls are TRBV6-2 or TRBV6-3 and TRBJ2-1; maybe TRBD1 (6 bases). The CDR3 consists of 16 residues. Deletions cut 2 bases from V and 5 bases from J, with 16 bases between. Germline loops: CDR1 MNHEY, CDR2 SVGEGT. For the CDR3, the DNA is TGTGCCAGCAGTTACGGTTTGCGGACAGACAACAATGAGCAGTTCTTC. Its translation is CASSYGLRTDNNEQFF.

At least ten counts were recorded for this clonotype. The junction differs from germline at one of its ends, possibly a read error. This chain uses TRBV2 with TRBJ2-3; D is undetermined. The CDR3 has 10 amino acids. Germline V gene lookup returns CDR1 SNHLY and CDR2 FYNNEI. CDR3 sequence reads: CANSSGTQYF. The CDR3 bases are TGTGCCAACAGTTCCGGGACGCAGTATTTT.

The table lists this clonotype with many counts. The V gene is TRBV5-1, the J gene TRBJ2-3; 12 bases are shared with TRBD2. Looked up from germline, CDR1 is SGHRS and CDR2 is YFSETQ. The V gene end was trimmed by 6 bases and the J gene end by 5 bases; junction bases not matched to a gene: 4. The CDR3 spans 14 residues. CDR3 in amino acids: CASTRLAGEDTQYF. The DNA of the CDR3 is TGCGCCAGCACCCGACTAGCGGGAGAAGATACGCAGTATTTT.

This clonotype was observed a handful of times. One base away lies a much larger clone, so this may be a sequencing read error. This chain connects TRBV5-1 to TRBJ2-1; 8 bases are a match to TRBD2. The CDR3 spans 15 residues. Germline V CDR1 and CDR2: SGHRS, YFSETQ. The CDR3 DNA reads as TGCGCCAGCAGCGAGCTAGCGGGTATCATAAATGAGCACTTCTTC. This gives the protein CASSELAGIINEHFF.

The sample holds a few counts of this clonotype. V usage is TRBV28 and J usage is TRBJ2-1, with 12 bases matching TRBD2. The V segment lost 6 bases and the J segment 8 bases; nucleotides outside the gene matches: 29. The CDR3 is 22 residues long. Germline V gene sequence: CDR1 MDHEN, CDR2 SYDVKM. DNA for the CDR3: TGTGCCAGCAGCCTACAAGGACTAGCGGGATCTCCCCATGATCCCATGATCGATGAGCAGTTCTTC. Translating gives CASSLQGLAGSPHDPMIDEQFF.

V usage is TRBV27 and J usage is TRBJ1-3, with unresolved D. Germline V gene lookup returns CDR1 MNHEY and CDR2 SMNVEV (reference sequence). There are 17 residues in the CDR3. The V gene lost 6 bases and the J gene lost 0 bases, with 18 bases spanning the gap. The CDR3 bases are TGTGCCAGCAGGAGGATAGGGTTCAAGAGCTCTGGAAACACCATATATTTT. Residues: CASRRIGFKSSGNTIYF.

The DNA of the CDR3 is TGTGCCAGCGAGGGAGTTAAGCAGTTCTTC. Amino acid sequence: CASEGVKQFF. The V and J genes are TRBV7-9 and TRBJ2-1; D might be TRBD2 (5 bases). V lost 8 bases to trimming and J lost 11 bases, with 10 bases between them. Germline loops: CDR1 SEHNR, CDR2 FQNEAQ (reference sequence). This CDR3 is 10 amino acids long.

The J gene is TRBJ2-7, the V gene TRBV19; no clear D gene. The CDR3 loop spans 12 amino acids. Germline V lookup: CDR1 LNHDA, CDR2 SQIVND (reference sequence). Trimming stripped 4 bases from V and 3 bases from J, with 7 bases between. CDR3 amino acids: CASSSDLYEQYF. Written as DNA, the CDR3 is TGTGCCAGTAGTAGCGACCTCTACGAGCAGTACTTC.

The V and J genes are TRBV5-6 and TRBJ2-1; a weak D match, TRBD2 (5 bases). Germline V gene lookup returns CDR1 SGHDT and CDR2 YYEEEE. Trimming stripped 4 bases from V and 8 bases from J, with 16 bases between. The CDR3 totals 14 residues. CDR3 region: CASSPILEEDEQFF. CDR3 sequence (DNA): TGTGCCAGCAGCCCAATACTAGAGGAAGATGAGCAGTTCTTC.

Many counts were recorded for this clonotype. The chain is built from TRBV6-1 and TRBJ2-3; tentative D call: TRBD2 (5 bases). Trimming stripped 5 bases from V and 0 bases from J, with 12 bases between. The CDR3 consists of 15 residues. Per the germline V gene, CDR1 is MNHNS and CDR2 is SASEGT. CDR3 region: CASSPEERSTDTQYF. The CDR3 region has the DNA TGTGCCAGCAGTCCTGAGGAGCGGAGCACAGATACGCAGTATTTT.

For this clonotype: The germline gene is not matched at one end of the junction; a read error may be the cause. The chain joins TRBV4-2 to TRBJ1-1; 10 bases agree with TRBD1. Per germline, CDR1 LGHNA and CDR2 YNFKEQ. CDR3 length equals 13 residues. The CDR3 DNA sequence: TGTGCCAGCAGCCCGGACCGGGACAGGGGAGTCGATTTT. Translating gives CASSPDRDRGVDF.

This clonotype was observed many times. The genes are TRBV28 and TRBJ2-2; possible D gene TRBD2, 6 bases. CDR3 length: 17 residues. The V gene lost 8 bases and the J gene lost 0 bases, with 19 bases spanning the gap. Germline assignment: CDR1 MDHEN and CDR2 SYDVKM. CDR3 DNA sequence: TGTGCCAGCGGCCCCGGGGGAGTCGTTGCGAACACCGGGGAGCTGTTTTTT. Its translation is CASGPGGVVANTGELFF.